This passage covers 9 T cell receptor beta chains from one sample sequenced in a study of graft-versus-host responses after intestinal transplantation. The antigens for these receptors are not known. The assay was immunoSEQ multiplex PCR, and TCRdb's table has in-frame clones only and misses some. The sample gives over 85,000 clones, 85% to 95% of which show up once; over 0.15% is in the top ten. Sample: unstimulated CD4+ T cells sorted from spleen or lymph node cells, taken before transplant. These receptor sequences come from a human donor who was the organ donor for an intestinal transplant.

Comments on this clone: Other DNA sequences in this sample translate to the same CDR3. The V and J genes are TRBV15 and TRBJ1-5, with 8 bases lining up with TRBD1. The CDR3 contains 17 residues. Germline CDR1 reads LNHNV; CDR2 reads YYDKDF (reference sequence). V lost 5 bases, J lost 5 bases, and 14 bases stayed unmatched. The CDR3: CATSRPLGQVVHQPQHF. CDR3 nucleotides: TGTGCCACCAGCCGACCCTTGGGACAGGTGGTCCATCAGCCCCAGCATTTT.

The rearrangement joins TRBV29-1 to TRBJ1-2, with D hard to call. The V and J ends lost 0 bases and 5 bases respectively, with 16 bases between them. The CDR3 has 15 residues. Germline V gives CDR1 SQVTM, CDR2 ANQGSEA. CDR3: CSVEETAGWRYGYTF. CDR3 coding DNA: TGCAGCGTTGAAGAGACGGCAGGATGGAGGTATGGCTACACCTTC. The variable domain in full, with the rest retrieved from reference TRBV29-1 and TRBJ1-2, is SAVISQKPSRDICQRGTSLTIQCQVDSQVTMMFWYRQQPGQSLTLIATANQGSEATYESGFVIDKFPISRPNLTFSTLTVSNMSPEDSSIYLCSVEETAGWRYGYTFGSGTRLTVV.

The gene calls are TRBV10-3 and TRBJ2-1; no definite D call. Trimming took 6 bases from V and 0 from J, leaving 21 bases between them. Germline CDR1 ENHRY, CDR2 SYGVKD. The CDR3 has 18 amino acids. CDR3 region: CAISGNRIRVSSYNEQFF. CDR3 coding DNA: TGTGCCATCAGCGGAAACCGAATACGGGTTAGCTCCTACAATGAGCAGTTCTTC.

The V gene is TRBV12-5, the J gene TRBJ2-3; D is ambiguous. CDR1 and CDR2 (germline): LGHNT, FRNRAP. This CDR3 comprises 12 residues. V shed 3 bases and J shed 3 bases, with 4 bases lying between them. CDR3 loop: CASGLPTDTQYF. The CDR3 region has the DNA TGTGCTAGTGGTTTACCGACAGATACGCAGTATTTT.

The rearrangement links TRBV20-1 to TRBJ2-7; unclear D gene. V shed 0 bases and J shed 5 bases, with 2 bases lying between them. Germline V gives CDR1 DFQATT, CDR2 SNEGSKA (reference sequence). The CDR3 loop spans 10 amino acids. The CDR3 nucleotides are TGCAGTGCTAGAGAAAACGAGCAGTACTTC. Protein sequence: CSARENEQYF.

J is TRBJ1-5 and V is TRBV11-2, with TRBD1 matching over 8 bases. The CDR3 loop spans 13 amino acids. Germline CDR1 reads SGHAT; CDR2 reads FQNNGV. J lost 10 bases, V lost 5 bases, and 7 bases had no gene match. CDR3 residues: CASSAQTGGPQHF. The CDR3 DNA reads as TGTGCCAGCAGCGCCCAAACAGGGGGACCCCAGCATTTT.

The V call is TRBV6-6, the J call TRBJ1-1; 9 bases map to TRBD1. The CDR3 sequence is 14 residues long. CDR1 and CDR2 (germline): MNHNY, SVGAGI (reference sequence). J lost 6 bases, V lost 6 bases, and 8 bases had no gene match. The CDR3 loop is CASRPGQGLAEAFF. In DNA form, the CDR3 reads TGTGCCAGCAGACCGGGACAGGGACTGGCTGAAGCTTTCTTT.

CDR3 sequence reads: CASSPRTGGVYGYTF. The CDR3 DNA is TGCGCCAGCAGCCCACGGACAGGGGGGGTCTATGGCTACACCTTC. The V and J genes are TRBV5-1 and TRBJ1-2, with TRBD1 identical over 10 bases. Germline V CDR1 and CDR2: SGHRS, YFSETQ. After removal of 4 bases from V and 4 bases from J, the junction contained 7 bases not matched to a gene. The CDR3 loop spans 15 amino acids.

The CDR3 loop is CASRLGGGSSTQYF. The CDR3 DNA sequence: TGTGCCAGCAGATTAGGCGGGGGATCCTCTACGCAGTATTTT. The chain joins TRBV6-6 to TRBJ2-3; 7 bases are shared with TRBD2. Trimming removed 6 bases from V and 8 bases from J; junction bases left unmatched: 11. Germline CDR1 and CDR2: MNHNY and SVGAGI (reference sequence). There are 14 residues in the CDR3.